The entry below describes one T cell receptor beta chain. As yet, its antigen is unknown. The sample belongs to a study of cytomegalovirus exposure and HLA in healthy donors. The V end was cut by 7 bases, the J end by 0 bases, with 10 bases between. Germline values: CDR1 SGHAT, CDR2 FQNNGV. The CDR3 length is 15 residues. Donors had nominal health at sampling but likely had unrecorded immune exposures. Notes on the study in general: A few CMV-associated chains proved CMV antigen-specific in vitro.

PCR was performed using 60 Vbeta and 13 Jbeta primers. Only in-frame clones appear in the TCRdb table, and some are missing; sequencing was by immunoSEQ multiplex PCR. The sample shows 150,000 to 200,000 clones, around 82% of them seen only once. The sample taken for sequencing was PBMCs. This receptor was obtained from a man in his forties in good health and CMV-seronegative. This sequence joins TRBV11-2 and TRBJ2-6; D may be TRBD2 (5 bases). This CDR3 reads CASIGLSSGANVLTF. The CDR3 region has the DNA TGTGCCAGCATCGGACTGAGCTCTGGGGCCAACGTCCTGACTTTC.